Presented here are 20 T cell receptor beta chains from one specimen sequenced in a study of T cell repertoires in cytomegalovirus infection. TCRdb itself ran the reads through MiXCR, one entry per CDR3 protein. This sample has more than 500,000 distinct CDR3 sequences, with approximately 15% found just once. Specimen: CD8+ T cells from PBMCs. The source is a human donor in good health (CMV status not recorded). Some clones in this sample may be carry-over from other donors' samples.

This clonotype occurred many times. The V and J genes are TRBV6-6 and TRBJ1-4; no definite D call. In germline, CDR1 is MNHNY, CDR2 SVGAGI (reference sequence). V was trimmed by 2 bases and J by 0 bases, leaving 7 bases between them. CDR3 length: 15 amino acids. The CDR3 here is CASSYEAATNEKLFF. In DNA form, the CDR3 reads TGTGCCAGCAGTTACGAGGCAGCAACTAATGAAAAACTGTTTTTT.

This clonotype appeared many times. The rearrangement links TRBV5-5 to TRBJ1-5, with D uncertain. V was clipped by 0 bases and J by 4 bases, with 5 bases between them. CDR1 is SGHKS, CDR2 YYEKEE, per germline (reference sequence). This CDR3 is built from 13 residues. The CDR3 DNA follows: TGTGCCAGCAGCTTGGACATAAATCAGCCCCAGCATTTT. Its protein is CASSLDINQPQHF.

This chain joins TRBV6-1 and TRBJ2-1, with D possibly TRBD1 on 6 matching bases. Germline V gene lookup returns CDR1 MNHNS and CDR2 SASEGT. Trimming took off 9 bases at V and 7 bases at J, with 13 bases between the two ends. The CDR3 runs to 12 residues. The CDR3 region is CASTTQGNEQFF. The CDR3 DNA sequence: TGTGCCAGTACGACACAGGGAAATGAGCAGTTCTTC.

This chain links TRBV18 with TRBJ2-1; D remains ambiguous. V was shortened by 3 bases and J by 12 bases, with 21 bases between the two germline ends. Germline loops: CDR1 KGHSH, CDR2 LQKENI. This CDR3 comprises 15 residues. The CDR3 loop reads CASSPLLMKGARQFF. The CDR3 DNA is TGTGCCAGCTCACCCCTACTTATGAAAGGTGCGCGGCAGTTCTTC.

J is TRBJ1-1 and V is TRBV5-8; possible D gene TRBD1, 5 bases. Germline V gene lookup returns CDR1 SGHTS and CDR2 YDEGEE. V was clipped by 2 bases and J by 1 base, with 12 bases between them. The CDR3 consists of 15 residues. The CDR3 reads CASSFRRTGNTEAFF. For the CDR3, the DNA is TGTGCCAGCAGCTTCCGAAGAACAGGGAACACTGAAGCTTTCTTT.

This clonotype occurred a few times. The V gene is TRBV6-1, the J gene TRBJ2-1; no clear D gene. CDR3 length: 13 residues. Germline V CDR1 and CDR2: MNHNS, SASEGT. V lost 5 bases to trimming and J lost 3 bases, with 8 bases between them. CDR3 coding DNA: TGTGCCAGCAGTCGGACGGTCTACAATGAGCAGTTCTTC. It yields the protein CASSRTVYNEQFF.

This clonotype has only a few counts. The chain carries TRBV20-1 and TRBJ1-6, with TRBD1 as a possible D gene (6 bases). The CDR3 loop spans 17 amino acids. Germline V gene sequence: CDR1 DFQATT, CDR2 SNEGSKA (reference sequence). Trimming removed 6 bases from V and 2 bases from J, with 20 bases in between. Written as DNA, the CDR3 is TGCAGTGCCGCCGGGACAACTCTACGTGCCTATAATTCACCCCTCCACTTT. This codes for CSAAGTTLRAYNSPLHF.

This rearrangement joins TRBV3-1 to TRBJ1-2, with 10 bases matching TRBD1. The CDR3 totals 16 residues. Germline CDR1 LGHDT, CDR2 YNNKEL (reference sequence). Germline trimming cut 0 bases from V and 8 bases from J; bases unmatched to any gene: 9. This CDR3 reads CASSQDQRGQGGGYTF. The CDR3 DNA is TGTGCCAGCAGCCAAGACCAGCGCGGACAGGGGGGCGGCTACACCTTC.

The rearrangement uses TRBV5-1 and TRBJ1-1, with D unresolved. The germline gives CDR1 SGHRS, CDR2 YFSETQ. V lost 3 bases, J lost 0 bases, and 15 bases lay in between. This CDR3 spans 16 amino acids. The CDR3 protein is CASSWTLDTMNTEAFF. The CDR3, as DNA: TGCGCCAGCAGCTGGACCTTAGACACGATGAACACTGAAGCTTTCTTT.

The V call is TRBV2, the J call TRBJ2-5; D tentatively fits TRBD1 or TRBD2 (6 bases each). The germline V and J ends were trimmed by 7 bases and 5 bases, with 17 bases remaining between them. Germline V gene data show CDR1 as SNHLY and CDR2 as FYNNEI. CDR3 length equals 14 residues. The CDR3 nucleotides are TGTGCCAGCATCCCGGGGGCGCGAGTGGAGACCCAGTACTTC. It specifies CASIPGARVETQYF.

This clonotype was counted ten times or more. The chain uses TRBV7-9 and TRBJ1-2; TRBD1 matches 12 bases. J lost 7 bases, V lost 5 bases, and 8 bases had no gene match. Germline values: CDR1 SEHNR, CDR2 FQNEAQ (reference sequence). The CDR3 has 15 amino acids. The CDR3 region has the DNA TGTGCCAGCAGCCCGGGACAGGGGGCTTCTTTTGGCTACACCTTC. This encodes CASSPGQGASFGYTF.

As for this clonotype: This may be a read error, as it is one base from a much larger clone. The rearrangement joins TRBV7-9 to TRBJ2-1; D may be TRBD1 (7 bases). The CDR3 runs to 17 residues. CDR1 and CDR2 (germline): SEHNR, FQNEAQ (reference sequence). CDR3 loop: CASSLDRSQGGENVQFF. CDR3 nucleotide sequence: TGTGCCAGCAGCTTAGACCGGAGCCAGGGGGGTGAGAATGTGCAGTTCTTC.

This chain links TRBV6-8 with TRBJ2-5, with 7 bases aligning to TRBD1. The CDR3 has 18 amino acids. V shed 0 bases and J 2 bases; nucleotides not matched to a gene: 12. Looked up from germline, CDR1 is MNHGY and CDR2 is SAAAGT. CDR3 residues: CASSYSAVGTGVQETQYF. The CDR3 DNA reads TGTGCCAGCAGTTACTCGGCGGTCGGAACAGGGGTGCAAGAGACCCAGTACTTC.

To note about this clonotype: No conserved phenylalanine or tryptophan is present at the end of the CDR3, so a read error is the likely explanation. J is TRBJ2-4 and V is TRBV7-2; the D call may be TRBD1 or TRBD2 (5 bases each). CDR1 SGHTA and CDR2 FQGNSA come from the germline V gene. The CDR3 is made up of 18 amino acids. V lost 5 bases to trimming and J lost 1 base, with 21 bases between them. DNA for the CDR3: TGTGCCAGCAGCCCCCGGGACCCACCGGTTGAGGCCAAAAACATTCAGTACTTA. It is translated as CASSPRDPPVEAKNIQYL.

This clonotype was found a few times. The chain uses TRBV6-6 and TRBJ2-2; a weak D match, TRBD1 (5 bases). V was cut by 10 bases and J by 1 base, with 10 bases left in between. Germline V gives CDR1 MNHNY, CDR2 SVGAGI (reference sequence). This CDR3 contains 13 residues. CDR3 amino acids: CATPDRNTGELFF. Here the CDR3 DNA reads TGTGCCACCCCCGACAGGAACACCGGGGAGCTGTTTTTT.

The table lists this clonotype with a count of one. Relative to the germline gene, one junction end is altered; a read error may explain this. The rearrangement joins TRBV7-4 to TRBJ2-7, with a tentative D call TRBD1 (5 bases). Germline loops: CDR1 SGHVT, CDR2 SQSDAQ. The CDR3 runs 16 residues. The CDR3 loop is CASSFSLTGSTYETYF. The CDR3 DNA reads as TGTGCAAGCAGCTTTAGTCTCACAGGTTCCACCTACGAGACGTACTTC.

The chain recombines TRBV27 with TRBJ2-7; TRBD2 matches at 14 bases. This CDR3 spans 16 amino acids. Germline CDR1 reads MNHEY; CDR2 reads SMNVEV (reference sequence). J lost 7 bases, V lost 4 bases, and 9 bases had no gene match. The DNA for the CDR3 is TGTGCCAGCAGTTCGCCGGGACTAGCGGGGGCGGGAGAGCAGTACTTC. Translation: CASSSPGLAGAGEQYF.

This clonotype was found many times. The chain links TRBV25-1 to TRBJ2-3; 13 bases match TRBD2. This CDR3 spans 17 amino acids. Germline CDR1 is MGHDK and CDR2 is SYGVNS. The V and J ends lost 2 bases and 2 bases, in that order; junction bases with no gene match: 4. The CDR3: CASSEPGTSGATDTQYF. The CDR3 DNA follows: TGTGCCAGCAGTGAACCAGGGACTAGCGGGGCCACAGATACGCAGTATTTT.

This clonotype has a count of ten or more. The chain employs TRBV7-9 and TRBJ1-3; D gene unclear. The CDR3 has 17 residues. CDR1 is SEHNR, CDR2 FQNEAQ, per germline (reference sequence). V was shortened by 4 bases and J by 0 bases, with 16 bases between the two germline ends. CDR3: CASSSLVSEISGNTIYF. Written as DNA, the CDR3 is TGTGCCAGCAGCTCCCTCGTTAGTGAAATCTCTGGAAACACCATATATTTT.

This clonotype was observed a few times. The chain carries TRBV4-2 and TRBJ1-1, with 8 nucleotides matching TRBD1. Unmatched junction bases numbered 4, after V lost 4 bases and J lost 6 bases. The CDR3 is 13 residues long. The V gene's germline CDR1 is LGHNA and CDR2 YNFKEQ. The CDR3: CASSRQGTPEAFF. The CDR3 DNA follows: TGTGCCAGCAGCCGACAGGGGACCCCTGAAGCTTTCTTT.